This T cell receptor (beta chain) was found in a study of cytomegalovirus exposure and HLA in healthy donors. In the study overall: Around 80 million unique TCR sequences came from HLA-typed donors in an early release.

This clone appeared a few times. The PCR was carried out with 60 Vbeta primers and 13 Jbeta primers. Assay: immunoSEQ multiplex PCR; the TCRdb copy retains only in-frame clones and omits some. The sample contains some 100,000 clones, roughly 70% of which appear only once. This CDR3 is built from 14 residues. Germline V gene sequence: CDR1 MNHNS, CDR2 SASEGT. Trimming at V came to 3 bases and at J to 3 bases, leaving 0 bases not matched to a gene. The receptor's source is a middle-aged man in good health and CMV-seronegative. Sequenced input: PBMCs. This chain links TRBV6-1 with TRBJ2-2; 8 bases agree with TRBD2. In DNA, the CDR3 is TGTGCCAGCAGTGACGGGGGGGACACCGGGGAGCTGTTTTTT. It codes for CASSDGGDTGELFF.